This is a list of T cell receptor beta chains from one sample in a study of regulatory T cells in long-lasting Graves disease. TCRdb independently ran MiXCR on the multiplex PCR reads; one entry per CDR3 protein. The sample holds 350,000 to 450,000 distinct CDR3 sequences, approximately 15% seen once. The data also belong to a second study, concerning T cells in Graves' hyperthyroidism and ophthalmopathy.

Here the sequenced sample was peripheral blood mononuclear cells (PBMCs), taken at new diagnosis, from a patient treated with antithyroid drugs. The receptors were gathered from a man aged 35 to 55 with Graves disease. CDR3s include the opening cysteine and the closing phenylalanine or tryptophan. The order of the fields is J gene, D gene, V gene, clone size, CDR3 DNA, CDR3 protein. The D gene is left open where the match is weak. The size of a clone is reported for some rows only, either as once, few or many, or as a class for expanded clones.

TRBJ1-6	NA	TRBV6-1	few	TGTGCCAGCGGGGGGGGGTCCTATAATTCACCCCTCCACTTT	CASGGGSYNSPLHF
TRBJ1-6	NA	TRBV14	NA	TGTGCCAGCAGCCTTCCCGGGACACAGGCTTCACCCCTCCACTTT	CASSLPGTQASPLHF
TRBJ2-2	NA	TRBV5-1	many	TGTGCCAGCAGCTTGGGGTACACCGGGGAGCTGTTTTTT	CASSLGYTGELFF
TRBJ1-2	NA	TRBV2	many	TGTGCCAGCAGTGTAGGTGGGGGCTATGGCTACACCTTC	CASSVGGGYGYTF
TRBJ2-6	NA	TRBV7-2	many	TGTGCCAGCAGCTTAGTTGGGATCCGAGGGGCCAACGTCCTGACTTTC	CASSLVGIRGANVLTF
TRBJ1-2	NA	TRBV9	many	TGTGCCAGCAGCGTTACAGGGTCTCCTCCCTATGGCTACACCTTC	CASSVTGSPPYGYTF
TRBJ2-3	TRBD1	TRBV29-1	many	TGCAGCGTTGGGACAGGGGATACGCAGTATTTT	CSVGTGDTQYF
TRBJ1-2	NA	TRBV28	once	TGTGCCAGTCGACCAGGAGTTGTCTATGGCTACACCTTC	CASRPGVVYGYTF
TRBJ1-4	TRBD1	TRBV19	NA	TGTGCCAGTAGTAGGCGGGGACAGCAGGGTGAAAAACTGTTTTTT	CASSRRGQQGEKLFF
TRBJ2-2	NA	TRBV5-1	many	TGCGCCAGCAGCTTGGTCGCCGTCCCCGGCACCGGGGAGCTGTTTTTT	CASSLVAVPGTGELFF
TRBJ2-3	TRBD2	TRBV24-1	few	TGTGCCACCAGTGATTTCAGAGAGCGGGACCGCACAGATACGCAGTATTTT	CATSDFRERDRTDTQYF
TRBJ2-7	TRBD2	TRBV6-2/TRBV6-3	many	TGTGCCAGCAGTTACCGGGGGGTTGGCTACGAGCAGTACTTC	CASSYRGVGYEQYF
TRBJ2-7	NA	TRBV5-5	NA	TGTGCCAGCAGCCCGCCCGACTCCTACGAGCAGTACTTC	CASSPPDSYEQYF
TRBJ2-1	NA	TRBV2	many	TGTGCCAGCAGACAATTGAGCGGGCATGAGCAGTTCTTC	CASRQLSGHEQFF
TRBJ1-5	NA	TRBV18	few	TGTGCCAGCTCACCTACGGCCAATCAGCCCCAGCATTTT	CASSPTANQPQHF
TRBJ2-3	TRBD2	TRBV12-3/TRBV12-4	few	TGTGCCAGCAGTTTAAACCGACTAGCGGGGGCGGGCACAGATACGCAGTATTTT	CASSLNRLAGAGTDTQYF
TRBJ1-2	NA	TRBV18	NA	TGTGCCAGCTCACCCACCAAAGACAGTAACTATGGCTACACCTTC	CASSPTKDSNYGYTF
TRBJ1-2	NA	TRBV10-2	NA	TGCGCCAGCAGTGCTGAAGGGGATGCTGGCTACACCTTC	CASSAEGDAGYTF
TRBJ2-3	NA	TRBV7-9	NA	TGTGCCAGCAGCCGACAAAGCACAGATACGCAGTATTTT	CASSRQSTDTQYF
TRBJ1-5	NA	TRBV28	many	TGTGCCAGCAGCCCCGCCCGATCGGGCAATCAGCCCCAGCATTTT	CASSPARSGNQPQHF